The 2 T cell receptor beta chains in this list originate from one sample, sequenced in a study of blood T cell repertoires in COVID-19. Sequencing was performed with immunoSEQ multiplex PCR; in TCRdb, only in-frame clones are kept and a portion is missing. Of about 240,000 clones listed, 80% to 90% are singletons. Sample: PBMCs or T cells enriched from blood (not recorded which). These receptors all come from a woman aged 25 to 39 with acute COVID-19.

V is TRBV13 and J is TRBJ2-6, with 11 bases matching TRBD1. Germline lookup yields CDR1 PRHDT and CDR2 FYEKMQ (reference sequence). Losses at the gene ends were 5 bases for V and 0 bases for J; bases not matched to a gene: 12. The CDR3 runs to 20 residues. The chain's CDR3 is CASSTTYGQGALSGANVLTF. CDR3 sequence (DNA): TGTGCCAGCAGCACGACTTACGGACAGGGGGCCCTCTCTGGGGCCAACGTCCTGACTTTC.

This clone was found a few times. This chain joins TRBV27 and TRBJ1-1; TRBD1 aligns across 9 bases. V shed 6 bases and J 5 bases; nucleotides not matched to a gene: 13. The CDR3 totals 16 residues. Germline V CDR1 and CDR2: MNHEY, SMNVEV (reference sequence). The CDR3 DNA reads TGTGCCAGCAGGCCATTCGGACAGGGGTCGGGTACTGAAGCTTTCTTT. Translating gives CASRPFGQGSGTEAFF.